The clone carrying this T cell receptor beta chain was found a few times. The antigen is not known. Alongside a J-beta primer mix, a sample-barcoded 5' primer served in a second PCR lasting 7 to 11 cycles. TCRdb processed the 5' RACE reads anew with MiXCR; each CDR3 protein has one entry. Seen here are roughly 1,100,000 distinct CDR3 sequences, around 27% observed once, and the top ten hold about 0.8%. The data originate from a study of blood T cells in healthy people across ages. Study outcomes and limitations: More naive CD4+ cells and higher diversity were found in long-lived than in aged donors.

The length of the CDR3 is 17 residues. Germline V gene data show CDR1 as MDHEN and CDR2 as SYDVKM. V lost 2 bases and J 0 bases, leaving 14 bases between the germline ends. This sample was also put to use in a study of T cells of mothers and their children. As reported in that work: A few healthy Caucasian mothers, along with their six children, served as the donors. In each mother, TCR beta CDR3 reads exceeded 9 million; in each child, they numbered some 3 million.

The chain joins TRBV28 to TRBJ1-5; D unresolved. The sample consisted of blood. This TCR derives from a girl aged 2 to 10 in good health. CDR3 residues: CASSLRSDILSNQPQHF. CDR3 coding DNA: TGTGCCAGCAGTTTACGGTCGGATATCCTTAGCAATCAGCCCCAGCATTTT.